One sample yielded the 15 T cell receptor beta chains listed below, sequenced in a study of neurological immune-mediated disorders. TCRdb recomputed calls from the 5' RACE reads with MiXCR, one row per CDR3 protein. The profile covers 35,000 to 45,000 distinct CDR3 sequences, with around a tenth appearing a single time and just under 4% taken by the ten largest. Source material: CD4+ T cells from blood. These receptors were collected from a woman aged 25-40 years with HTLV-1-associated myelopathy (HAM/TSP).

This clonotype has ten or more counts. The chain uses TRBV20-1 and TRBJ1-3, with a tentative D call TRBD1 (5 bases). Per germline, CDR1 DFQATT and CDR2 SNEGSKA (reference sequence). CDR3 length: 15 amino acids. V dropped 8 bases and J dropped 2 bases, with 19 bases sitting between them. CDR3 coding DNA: TGCAGTTCCCCTGGAGGGGCGCAAGCTGGAAACACCATATATTTT. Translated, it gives CSSPGGAQAGNTIYF.

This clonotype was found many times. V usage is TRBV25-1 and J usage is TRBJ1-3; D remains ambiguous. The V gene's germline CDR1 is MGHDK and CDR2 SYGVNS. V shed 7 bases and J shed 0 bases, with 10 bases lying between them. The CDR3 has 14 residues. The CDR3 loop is CASTFGNSGNTIYF. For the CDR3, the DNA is TGTGCCAGCACATTTGGAAACTCTGGAAACACCATATATTTT.

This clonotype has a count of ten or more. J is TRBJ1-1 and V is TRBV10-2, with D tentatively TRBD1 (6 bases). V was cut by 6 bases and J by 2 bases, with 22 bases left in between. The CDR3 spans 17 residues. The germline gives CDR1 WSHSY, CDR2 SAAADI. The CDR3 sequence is CASSPRGGARSNTEAFF. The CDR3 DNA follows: TGCGCCAGCAGCCCCCGAGGGGGGGCGCGATCAAACACTGAAGCTTTCTTT.

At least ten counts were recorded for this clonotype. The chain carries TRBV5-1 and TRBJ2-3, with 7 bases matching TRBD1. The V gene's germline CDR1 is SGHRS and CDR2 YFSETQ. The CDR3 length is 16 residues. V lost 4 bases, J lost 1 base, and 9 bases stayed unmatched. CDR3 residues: CASSPRTGGGTDTQYF. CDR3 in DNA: TGCGCCAGCAGCCCCAGGACAGGTGGGGGCACAGATACGCAGTATTTT.

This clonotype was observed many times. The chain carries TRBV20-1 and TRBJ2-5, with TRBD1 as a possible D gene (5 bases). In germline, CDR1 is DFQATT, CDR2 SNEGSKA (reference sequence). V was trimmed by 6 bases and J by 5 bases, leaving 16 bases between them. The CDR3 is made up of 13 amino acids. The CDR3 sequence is CSAQDTSLETQYF. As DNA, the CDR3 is TGCAGTGCGCAGGACACCTCATTGGAGACCCAGTACTTC.

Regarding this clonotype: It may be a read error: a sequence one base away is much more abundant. CDR3 in DNA: TGTGCCAGCAGCTTAGGAAGACAGAGCTCCTACGAGCAGTACTTC. Translated: CASSLGRQSSYEQYF. The chain carries TRBV7-9 and TRBJ2-7; maybe TRBD1 (5 bases). From germline, CDR1 is SEHNR and CDR2 FQNEAQ (reference sequence). The CDR3 length is 15 residues. V was clipped by 1 base and J by 0 bases, with 10 bases between them.

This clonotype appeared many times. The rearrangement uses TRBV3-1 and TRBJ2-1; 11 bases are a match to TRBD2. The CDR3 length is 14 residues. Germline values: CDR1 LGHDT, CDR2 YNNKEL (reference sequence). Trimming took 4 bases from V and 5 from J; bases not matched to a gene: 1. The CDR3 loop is CASSLAGGNNEQFF. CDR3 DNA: TGTGCCAGCAGCCTAGCGGGGGGGAACAATGAGCAGTTCTTC.

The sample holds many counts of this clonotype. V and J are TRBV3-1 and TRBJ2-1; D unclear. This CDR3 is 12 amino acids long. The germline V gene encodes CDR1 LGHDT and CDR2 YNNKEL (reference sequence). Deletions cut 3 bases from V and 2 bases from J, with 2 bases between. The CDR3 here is CASSHAYNEQFF. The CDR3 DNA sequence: TGTGCCAGCAGCCATGCCTACAATGAGCAGTTCTTC.

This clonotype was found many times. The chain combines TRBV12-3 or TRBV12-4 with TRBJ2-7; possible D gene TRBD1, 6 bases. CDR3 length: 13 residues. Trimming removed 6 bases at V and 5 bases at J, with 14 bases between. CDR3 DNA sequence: TGTGCCAGCAGACCTACAGGGTCCCACGAGCAGTACTTC. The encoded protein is CASRPTGSHEQYF.

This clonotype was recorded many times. The CDR3 coding sequence is TGTGCCAGCAGCACCCGGAGCTCCTACGAGCAGTACTTC. Its translation is CASSTRSSYEQYF. V usage is TRBV3-1 and J usage is TRBJ2-7; D ambiguous. V shed 5 bases and J shed 0 bases, with 8 bases lying between them. Germline V gives CDR1 LGHDT, CDR2 YNNKEL (reference sequence). This CDR3 has 13 residues.

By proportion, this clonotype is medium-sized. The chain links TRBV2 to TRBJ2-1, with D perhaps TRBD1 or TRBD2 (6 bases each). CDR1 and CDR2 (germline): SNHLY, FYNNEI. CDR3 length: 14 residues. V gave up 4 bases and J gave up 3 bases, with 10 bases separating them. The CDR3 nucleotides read TGTGCCAGCAGTGCGGGGGCGTTCTACAATGAGCAGTTCTTC. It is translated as CASSAGAFYNEQFF.

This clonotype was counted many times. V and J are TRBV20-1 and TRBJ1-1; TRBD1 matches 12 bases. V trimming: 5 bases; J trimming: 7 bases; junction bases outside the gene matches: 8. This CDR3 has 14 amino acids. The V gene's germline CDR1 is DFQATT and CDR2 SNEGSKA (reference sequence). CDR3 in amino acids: CSAASGTGGVEAFF. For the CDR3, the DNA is TGCAGTGCTGCCTCCGGGACAGGGGGCGTTGAAGCTTTCTTT.

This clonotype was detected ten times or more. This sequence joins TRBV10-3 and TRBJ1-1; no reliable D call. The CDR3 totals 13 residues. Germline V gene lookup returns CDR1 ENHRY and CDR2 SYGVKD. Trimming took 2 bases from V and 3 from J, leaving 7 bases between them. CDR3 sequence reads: CAISEARDTEAFF. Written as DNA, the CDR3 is TGTGCCATCAGTGAGGCGCGGGACACTGAAGCTTTCTTT.

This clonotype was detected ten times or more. In DNA, the CDR3 is TGCAGTGCTACTTTAGCGGGGGGGCTGCAGTATTTT. It translates to CSATLAGGLQYF. The rearrangement joins TRBV20-1 to TRBJ2-3; 11 bases map to TRBD2. The ends lost 4 bases at V and 11 bases at J; junction bases unmatched: 5. Germline CDR1 reads DFQATT; CDR2 reads SNEGSKA (reference sequence). CDR3 length: 12 residues.

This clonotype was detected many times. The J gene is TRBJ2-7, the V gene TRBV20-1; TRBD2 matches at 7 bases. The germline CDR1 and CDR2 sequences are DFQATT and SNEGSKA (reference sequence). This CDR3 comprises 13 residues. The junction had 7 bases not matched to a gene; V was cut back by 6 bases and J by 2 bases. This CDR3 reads CSAAGTNTYEQYF. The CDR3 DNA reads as TGCAGTGCGGCCGGGACTAACACCTACGAGCAGTACTTC.